The 26 T cell receptor beta chains below all came from one sample that was sequenced in a study of metastatic and nonmetastatic thyroid tumors. Prior to thyroid surgery, none of the patients had received any treatment. TCRdb reassembled clones from the PCR reads with MiXCR. Of about 59,000 clones in the sample, just under 30% were seen once. Source material: blood. These receptors were taken from a female donor with papillary thyroid cancer or a benign thyroid nodule (not recorded which). Some clones in this sample may be carry-over from other donors' samples.

This clone was recorded at least ten times. The chain links TRBV9 to TRBJ2-2, with 7 bases fitting TRBD2. Trimming cost V 1 base and J 6 bases; bases outside gene matches: 9. Germline loops: CDR1 SGDLS, CDR2 YYNGEE. The CDR3 contains 16 residues. CDR3 in DNA: TGTGCCAGCAGCGTATCCCCCGGGAGGATGGCCGGGGAGCTGTTTTTT. Its translation: CASSVSPGRMAGELFF.

This clone was counted between two and nine times. This chain's CDR3 is CATRDRTGSSAFF. CDR3 DNA: TGTGCCACAAGGGACCGGACAGGGTCTTCTGCTTTCTTT. The chain joins TRBV2 to TRBJ1-1; TRBD1 aligns across 8 bases. The V segment lost 10 bases and the J segment 11 bases; nucleotides outside the gene matches: 15. CDR3 length equals 13 residues. From germline, CDR1 is SNHLY and CDR2 FYNNEI.

The rearrangement links TRBV20-1 to TRBJ1-1; a possible D gene is TRBD1 (5 bases). CDR1 DFQATT and CDR2 SNEGSKA come from the germline V gene (reference sequence). The CDR3 covers 13 residues. Between the trimmed V and J ends, which lost 6 bases and 6 bases, there was a span of 17 bases. CDR3 protein: CSAMGQGSSEAFF. CDR3 nucleotide sequence: TGCAGTGCCATGGGGCAGGGCTCGTCTGAAGCTTTCTTT.

The chain uses TRBV19 and TRBJ1-4, with 9 bases lining up with TRBD1. This CDR3 is built from 13 residues. V dropped 8 bases and J dropped 8; count of bases not matched to a gene: 6. The V gene's germline CDR1 is LNHDA and CDR2 SQIVND (reference sequence). In nucleotides, the CDR3 is TGTGCCAGTTCGGGACAGGGTTACGAAAAACTGTTTTTT. Translating it yields CASSGQGYEKLFF.

This clone was seen just once. The chain joins TRBV20-1 to TRBJ2-1; TRBD2 matches at 10 bases. Trimming cost V 3 bases and J 7 bases; bases outside gene matches: 9. The CDR3 is 15 amino acids. Looked up from germline, CDR1 is DFQATT and CDR2 is SNEGSKA (reference sequence). The DNA for the CDR3 is TGCAGTGCTAGGTCCGTAGCGGGGGGAAGAAATGAGCAGTTCTTC. Its protein product is CSARSVAGGRNEQFF.

This clone has a count of ten or more. The chain joins TRBV28 to TRBJ2-2; D call uncertain. The length of the CDR3 is 18 residues. Between the trimmed V and J ends, which lost 10 bases and 2 bases, there was a span of 26 bases. Germline V gives CDR1 MDHEN, CDR2 SYDVKM. CDR3 loop: CATFPRMRQAANTGELFF. As DNA, the CDR3 is TGTGCCACCTTCCCCAGGATGCGTCAAGCCGCCAACACCGGGGAGCTGTTTTTT.

V usage is TRBV20-1 and J usage is TRBJ2-3; 7 nucleotides match TRBD2. The CDR3 runs to 16 residues. Germline CDR1 DFQATT, CDR2 SNEGSKA (reference sequence). V was clipped by 0 bases and J by 2 bases; unmatched bases: 8. The CDR3 loop reads CSARDPPSGYTDTQYF. The CDR3 coding sequence is TGCAGTGCTAGAGATCCCCCTAGCGGTTACACAGATACGCAGTATTTT.

The chain links TRBV30 to TRBJ1-5, with D tentatively TRBD1 (5 bases). CDR1 is GTSNPN, CDR2 SVGIG, per germline (reference sequence). Trimming left V 1 base short and J 7 bases short, with 17 bases between. This CDR3 contains 15 residues. The DNA for the CDR3 is TGTGCCTGGAGTGCGGCCGGGACCACGGGACAGCCCCAGCATTTT. Translation gives CAWSAAGTTGQPQHF.

The V gene is TRBV20-1, the J gene TRBJ1-1, with no clear D. This CDR3 has 12 amino acids. Germline V gene data show CDR1 as DFQATT and CDR2 as SNEGSKA (reference sequence). The ends were cut back, 8 bases at V and 1 base at J, with 11 bases in the middle. CDR3 nucleotides: TGCAGTCCCCTGATAGGGAACACTGAAGCTTTCTTT. It specifies CSPLIGNTEAFF.

This clone was counted ten times or more. The chain recombines TRBV19 with TRBJ1-3; no reliable D call. V lost 9 bases to trimming and J lost 0 bases, with 6 bases between them. This CDR3 spans 12 amino acids. From germline, CDR1 is LNHDA and CDR2 SQIVND (reference sequence). The DNA of the CDR3 is TGTGCCAGCCGGTCCTCTGGAAACACCATATATTTT. It specifies CASRSSGNTIYF.

This clone has ten or more counts. The rearrangement uses TRBV19 and TRBJ2-1; the D is unclear. In germline, CDR1 is LNHDA, CDR2 SQIVND (reference sequence). Trimming left V 3 bases short and J 9 bases short, with 12 bases between. This CDR3 is built from 13 residues. CDR3 amino acids: CASSIVPGGEQFF. The DNA for the CDR3 is TGTGCCAGTAGTATCGTCCCTGGTGGTGAGCAGTTCTTC.

This clone was seen only a few times. This rearrangement joins TRBV4-1 to TRBJ2-3; weak D call: TRBD2 (5 bases). The germline V gene encodes CDR1 MGHRA and CDR2 YSYEKL. V lost 1 base to trimming and J lost 0 bases, with 11 bases between them. This CDR3 contains 16 residues. The CDR3 is CASSQGYWTSTDTQYF. CDR3 in DNA: TGCGCCAGCAGCCAAGGGTACTGGACTAGCACAGATACGCAGTATTTT.

This clone was detected only a few times. The rearrangement links TRBV6-1 to TRBJ1-2, with a weak D call TRBD1 (6 bases). Germline V gives CDR1 MNHNS, CDR2 SASEGT. CDR3 length equals 13 residues. V shed 6 bases and J shed 2 bases, with 10 bases lying between them. The CDR3 coding sequence is TGTGCCAGCAGGTCTCAGGGGAACTATGGCTACACCTTC. It encodes CASRSQGNYGYTF.

This clone was counted only a few times. CDR3 nucleotides: TGTGCCAGCAACCCAGGGAGGACCTACGAGCAGTACTTC. This sequence encodes CASNPGRTYEQYF. The chain is built from TRBV6-1 and TRBJ2-7; perhaps TRBD2 as D (6 bases). Per the germline V gene, CDR1 is MNHNS and CDR2 is SASEGT. The CDR3 has 13 amino acids. V lost 7 bases and J 2 bases, leaving 12 bases between the germline ends.

This clone was seen at least ten times. The chain has TRBV12-3 or TRBV12-4 and TRBJ1-5; unclear D gene. The CDR3 covers 15 residues. Trimming took off 5 bases at V and 0 bases at J, with 11 bases between the two ends. The CDR3 bases are TGTGCCAGCAGTCGAGACAAAAATAGCAATCAGCCCCAGCATTTT. Translation: CASSRDKNSNQPQHF.

CDR3 sequence reads: CASSPSDTNTEAFF. CDR3 coding DNA: TGTGCCAGCAGCCCCTCGGACACGAACACTGAAGCTTTCTTT. The chain carries TRBV7-7 and TRBJ1-1; possibly TRBD1 for D (5 bases). CDR3 size: 14 residues. Per germline, CDR1 SSHAT and CDR2 FNYEAQ (reference sequence). The germline V and J ends were trimmed by 5 bases and 1 base, with 11 bases remaining between them.

There are a few counts of this clone. V gene TRBV19 combines with J gene TRBJ2-3; D not resolved. Per germline, CDR1 LNHDA and CDR2 SQIVND (reference sequence). Trimming left V 3 bases short and J 11 bases short, with 21 bases between. The CDR3 has 15 residues. The CDR3 sequence is CASSIQVELSERQYF. The CDR3 DNA sequence: TGTGCCAGTAGTATTCAGGTGGAGCTGTCAGAGAGGCAGTATTTT.

This clone was seen a few times. V and J are TRBV6-2 or TRBV6-3 and TRBJ2-3; D is tentatively TRBD1 or TRBD2 (5 bases each). V dropped 0 bases and J dropped 0 bases, with 7 bases sitting between them. Germline assignment: CDR1 MNHEY and CDR2 SVGEGT. The CDR3 runs 15 residues. CDR3 sequence: CASSYSGVSTDTQYF. The CDR3 DNA is TGTGCCAGCAGTTACTCGGGGGTCAGCACAGATACGCAGTATTTT.

This clone was counted many times. V is TRBV5-1 and J is TRBJ2-7; TRBD1 agrees at 7 bases. Trimming took 4 bases from V and 5 from J; bases not matched to a gene: 9. The length of the CDR3 is 14 residues. Germline CDR1 reads SGHRS; CDR2 reads YFSETQ. The CDR3 loop reads CASSPNLQGDEQYF. The DNA of the CDR3 is TGCGCCAGCAGCCCAAACTTGCAGGGGGACGAGCAGTACTTC.

This rearrangement joins TRBV11-2 to TRBJ2-2; maybe TRBD2 (6 bases). Germline CDR1 is SGHAT and CDR2 is FQNNGV. This CDR3 spans 15 amino acids. Trimming pared 4 bases from V and 4 bases from J, leaving 13 bases between. The CDR3: CASSYGRGITGELFF. The CDR3 region has the DNA TGTGCCAGCAGCTACGGACGGGGGATCACCGGGGAGCTGTTTTTT.

Of note for this clone: The same CDR3 arises from other DNA sequences in this sample as well. This sequence joins TRBV5-1 and TRBJ2-3; the match to TRBD1 covers 9 bases. Germline V gives CDR1 SGHRS, CDR2 YFSETQ. Germline trimming cut 2 bases from V and 1 base from J; bases unmatched to any gene: 5. The CDR3 runs 16 residues. CDR3: CASSLEQGARTDTQYF. CDR3 bases: TGCGCCAGCAGCTTAGAACAGGGGGCTCGCACAGATACGCAGTATTTT.

This clone was counted many times. V gene TRBV20-1 combines with J gene TRBJ2-2; 9 bases fit TRBD2. This CDR3 is 15 amino acids long. Germline V gene sequence: CDR1 DFQATT, CDR2 SNEGSKA (reference sequence). J was trimmed by 1 base and V by 2 bases; bases with no gene match: 2. This CDR3 is CSARHSGRNTGELFF. CDR3 DNA sequence: TGCAGTGCTAGACATAGCGGGAGGAACACCGGGGAGCTGTTTTTT.

The chain uses TRBV3-1 and TRBJ1-2, with TRBD1 matching over 8 bases. The trim removed 1 base at V and 7 bases at J, leaving 2 bases unmatched. The CDR3 is 13 amino acids. Germline CDR1 is LGHDT and CDR2 is YNNKEL (reference sequence). The CDR3 DNA is TGTGCCAGCAGCCAAGCGGACAGGGCTGGCTACACCTTC. Its translation is CASSQADRAGYTF.

This clone was observed at least ten times. The J gene is TRBJ2-6, the V gene TRBV4-2; TRBD2 might be the D (6 bases). Germline CDR1 reads LGHNA; CDR2 reads YNFKEQ. Trimming removed 4 bases from V and 1 base from J, with 14 bases in between. The CDR3 is 17 residues long. Here the CDR3 reads CASSPGQRGSGANVLTF. For the CDR3, the DNA is TGTGCCAGCAGCCCGGGGCAACGGGGGTCTGGGGCCAACGTCCTGACTTTC.

The rearrangement uses TRBV10-1 and TRBJ2-2; D possibly uses TRBD1 or TRBD2 (5 bases each). The ends were cut back, 7 bases at V and 5 bases at J, with 11 bases in the middle. CDR3 size: 13 residues. Germline V gene lookup returns CDR1 WNHNN and CDR2 SYGVQD (reference sequence). This CDR3 is CASKVGETGELFF. CDR3 DNA: TGCGCCAGCAAAGTGGGGGAGACCGGGGAGCTGTTTTTT.

This sequence joins TRBV6-1 and TRBJ1-3; D call uncertain. Per the germline V gene, CDR1 is MNHNS and CDR2 is SASEGT. V lost 7 bases, J lost 3 bases, and 13 bases lay in between. The CDR3 has 14 amino acids. The CDR3 spells CASTQPGGGNTIYF. CDR3 in DNA: TGTGCCAGCACCCAACCGGGAGGTGGAAACACCATATATTTT.